A single sample gave rise to the 24 T cell receptor beta chains below, sequenced in a study of response to subunit inactivated influenza vaccine. One entry per CDR3 protein results from TCRdb running MiXCR on the RT-PCR reads. The sample holds about 830,000 distinct CDR3 sequences; about 18% are singletons and the top ten take about 11%. The sequencing used PBMCs from blood, collected 5 days after vaccination. These receptor sequences come from a man aged 50 or older who received an inactivated influenza vaccine.

The chain couples TRBV5-1 to TRBJ2-3; D is undetermined. V was clipped by 4 bases and J by 3 bases, with 12 bases between them. There are 14 residues in the CDR3. In germline, CDR1 is SGHRS, CDR2 YFSETQ. As DNA, the CDR3 is TGCGCCAGCAGCCCCACGAGCCTGACAGATACGCAGTATTTT. It translates to CASSPTSLTDTQYF.

The chain is built from TRBV12-3 or TRBV12-4 and TRBJ2-5; D unresolved. The CDR3 is made up of 13 amino acids. Trimming cost V 5 bases and J 5 bases, with 12 bases left between them. In DNA, the CDR3 is TGTGCCAGCAGTCCCCTACTGCGGGAGACCCAGTACTTC. This encodes CASSPLLRETQYF.

There are a few counts of this clonotype. The chain recombines TRBV20-1 with TRBJ1-5, with unresolved D. This CDR3 is 14 amino acids long. V lost 3 bases to trimming and J lost 2 bases, with 11 bases between them. Germline V gene sequence: CDR1 DFQATT, CDR2 SNEGSKA (reference sequence). The CDR3 spells CSASRIRGNQPQHF. CDR3 DNA sequence: TGCAGTGCTAGCAGGATAAGAGGCAATCAGCCCCAGCATTTT.

V gene TRBV20-1 combines with J gene TRBJ2-7; D gene ambiguous. The CDR3 has 14 amino acids. V lost 3 bases to trimming and J lost 4 bases, with 16 bases between them. CDR1 DFQATT and CDR2 SNEGSKA come from the germline V gene (reference sequence). CDR3 coding DNA: TGCAGTGCTAGGTCAGCAATCGAGAAGTACGAGCAGTACTTC. It codes for CSARSAIEKYEQYF.

The J gene is TRBJ1-3, the V gene TRBV7-8; 7 bases match TRBD1. This CDR3 spans 14 amino acids. J was trimmed by 6 bases and V by 5 bases; bases with no gene match: 7. The V gene's germline CDR1 is SGHVS and CDR2 FQNEAQ. CDR3 loop: CASSPRQGENTIYF. DNA of the CDR3: TGTGCCAGCAGCCCAAGACAGGGTGAAAACACCATATATTTT.

CDR3 DNA: TGTGCCAGCAGTGAACGGATAAGGTACGAGCAGTACTTC. Its protein is CASSERIRYEQYF. The rearrangement joins TRBV6-1 to TRBJ2-7; D gene ambiguous. Germline loops: CDR1 MNHNS, CDR2 SASEGT. The CDR3 spans 13 residues. V gave up 2 bases and J gave up 4 bases, with 9 bases separating them.

V is TRBV27 and J is TRBJ2-1, with D hard to call. V was shortened by 4 bases and J by 2 bases, with 15 bases between the two germline ends. This CDR3 contains 16 residues. Germline V CDR1 and CDR2: MNHEY, SMNVEV (reference sequence). CDR3 DNA: TGTGCCAGCAGTTCGCGATTGACTGACCCCTACAATGAGCAGTTCTTC. This codes for CASSSRLTDPYNEQFF.

The chain links TRBV6-5 to TRBJ2-3; D is uncertain. V lost 0 bases and J 5 bases, leaving 6 bases between the germline ends. Germline V gene data show CDR1 as MNHEY and CDR2 as SVGAGI. This CDR3 has 13 residues. In DNA, the CDR3 is TGTGCCAGCAGTTACTCGAAGGTAGATACGCAGTATTTT. Translating gives CASSYSKVDTQYF.

This clonotype was observed many times. The chain links TRBV12-3 or TRBV12-4 to TRBJ2-7, with 8 positions matching TRBD1. There are 14 residues in the CDR3. The ends lost 2 bases at V and 6 bases at J; junction bases unmatched: 6. The CDR3 DNA is TGTGCCAGCAGTTTAACTGGACAGGGCGCCGAGCAGTACTTC. Translation gives CASSLTGQGAEQYF.

Only a few counts were recorded for this clonotype. The chain links TRBV12-3 or TRBV12-4 to TRBJ2-7, with D maybe TRBD2 (5 bases). The germline V and J ends were trimmed by 4 bases and 4 bases, with 17 bases remaining between them. This CDR3 region has 15 residues. The CDR3 nucleotides are TGTGCCAGCAGTTCCGAGGGCTCTTTCTCATACGAGCAGTACTTC. Amino acid sequence: CASSSEGSFSYEQYF.

This clonotype showed up just a few times. V gene TRBV29-1 combines with J gene TRBJ2-5; TRBD2 matches 7 bases. J lost 5 bases, V lost 7 bases, and 10 bases had no gene match. The CDR3 contains 13 residues. Germline V gene data show CDR1 as SQVTM and CDR2 as ANQGSEA. This CDR3 is CSGGRVHGETQYF. CDR3 nucleotides: TGCAGCGGAGGGAGGGTACACGGGGAGACCCAGTACTTC.

The table lists this clonotype with a few counts. The CDR3 here is CASSYSTGVRYEQYF. CDR3 in DNA: TGTGCCAGCAGTTACTCGACAGGGGTCCGATACGAGCAGTACTTC. The genes are TRBV6-5 and TRBJ2-7; 8 bases line up with TRBD1. This CDR3 has 15 amino acids. Germline V gives CDR1 MNHEY, CDR2 SVGAGI. Trimming at V came to 0 bases and at J to 4 bases, leaving 5 bases not matched to a gene.

Ten or more counts support this clonotype. The chain carries TRBV20-1 and TRBJ1-1; 7 bases are shared with TRBD1. CDR1 DFQATT and CDR2 SNEGSKA come from the germline V gene (reference sequence). The CDR3 totals 14 residues. The V and J ends lost 6 bases and 4 bases, in that order; junction bases with no gene match: 11. The CDR3 is CSARGVRGGTEAFF. The CDR3 bases are TGCAGTGCCCGAGGTGTCAGGGGGGGCACTGAAGCTTTCTTT.

There are a few counts of this clonotype. The chain carries TRBV12-3 or TRBV12-4 and TRBJ2-5; D is perhaps TRBD1 (6 bases). V was cut by 6 bases and J by 5 bases, with 16 bases left in between. This CDR3 is 14 amino acids long. This CDR3 reads CASRATGVRETQYF. CDR3 in DNA: TGTGCCAGCAGGGCGACAGGAGTCCGGGAGACCCAGTACTTC.

This rearrangement joins TRBV5-6 to TRBJ1-6; D ambiguous. CDR1 is SGHDT and CDR2 is YYEEEE in the germline V gene. V was cut by 0 bases and J by 5 bases, with 12 bases left in between. The CDR3 is made up of 16 amino acids. The chain's CDR3 is CASSLAGSTNNSPLHF. CDR3 bases: TGTGCCAGCAGCTTGGCCGGCAGCACAAATAATTCACCCCTCCACTTT.

In regard to this clonotype: Germline and junction disagree at one end, which may indicate a read error. The chain joins TRBV27 to TRBJ2-1; D unclear. CDR1 and CDR2 (germline): MNHEY, SMNVEV (reference sequence). The CDR3 is 15 amino acids. CDR3 DNA sequence: TGTGCCAGCAGTTACCGTAGCAGGAGATACAGTGAGCAGTTCTTC. This gives the protein CASSYRSRRYSEQFF.

This clonotype was seen a few times. V is TRBV7-9 and J is TRBJ2-5; the D gene is possibly TRBD2 (5 bases). V was shortened by 7 bases and J by 2 bases, with 11 bases between the two germline ends. The CDR3 extends over 13 amino acids. The germline V gene encodes CDR1 SEHNR and CDR2 FQNEAQ (reference sequence). CDR3 nucleotide sequence: TGTGCCAGCACCTTTTCGGGGCAAGAGACCCAGTACTTC. Encoded protein: CASTFSGQETQYF. The full variable domain, with the rest looked up from reference TRBV7-9 and TRBJ2-5, is DTGVSQNPRHKITKRGQNVTFRCDPISEHNRLYWYRQTLGQGPEFLTYFQNEAQLEKSRLLSDRFSAERPKGSFSTLEIQRTEQGDSAMYLCASTFSGQETQYFGPGTRLLVL.

The chain has TRBV5-1 and TRBJ2-2; D uncertain. The CDR3 has 15 residues. Germline lookup yields CDR1 SGHRS and CDR2 YFSETQ. V dropped 0 bases and J dropped 3 bases, with 9 bases sitting between them. The CDR3: CASSLGQVYTGELFF. CDR3 bases: TGCGCCAGCAGCTTGGGTCAGGTTTACACCGGGGAGCTGTTTTTT. The full variable domain, its missing parts supplied by reference TRBV5-1 and TRBJ2-2, is KAGVTQTPRYLIKTRGQQVTLSCSPISGHRSVSWYQQTPGQGLQFLFEYFSETQRNKGNFPGRFSGRQFSNSRSEMNVSTLELGDSALYLCASSLGQVYTGELFFGEGSRLTVL.

The chain has TRBV20-1 and TRBJ1-2; D remains unclear. The germline V gene has CDR1 DFQATT and CDR2 SNEGSKA (reference sequence). V gave up 3 bases and J gave up 4 bases, with 9 bases separating them. CDR3 length: 12 amino acids. The CDR3 DNA sequence: TGCAGTGCTAGCGGGAAGGGCTATGGCTACACCTTC. Translated, it gives CSASGKGYGYTF.

There are many counts of this clonotype. The J gene is TRBJ2-5, the V gene TRBV2; 9 positions match TRBD2. CDR3 length: 14 amino acids. The V gene end was trimmed by 3 bases and the J gene end by 5 bases; junction bases not matched to a gene: 4. Germline CDR1 reads SNHLY; CDR2 reads FYNNEI. The CDR3 is CASSDAGGPETQYF. The CDR3 DNA reads as TGTGCCAGCAGTGATGCGGGGGGGCCGGAGACCCAGTACTTC.

In its sample, this clonotype was seen a few times. The CDR3 is CASSLHGADAYNEQFF. Here the CDR3 DNA reads TGTGCCAGCAGCTTACACGGGGCCGACGCCTACAATGAGCAGTTCTTC. The V call is TRBV7-9, the J call TRBJ2-1; D may match TRBD1 or TRBD2 (5 bases each). The germline V and J ends were trimmed by 2 bases and 2 bases, with 13 bases remaining between them. The germline V gene has CDR1 SEHNR and CDR2 FQNEAQ (reference sequence). CDR3 size: 16 residues.

The table lists this clonotype with a few counts. V is TRBV5-1 and J is TRBJ2-7; D call uncertain. Deletions cut 2 bases from V and 5 bases from J, with 8 bases between. The germline V gene encodes CDR1 SGHRS and CDR2 YFSETQ. The CDR3 totals 12 residues. The chain's CDR3 is CASSFSSNEQYF. Written as DNA, the CDR3 is TGCGCCAGCAGCTTTAGTTCTAACGAGCAGTACTTC.

The V call is TRBV12-3 or TRBV12-4, the J call TRBJ1-5; the match to TRBD1 covers 8 bases. This CDR3 comprises 12 residues. J was trimmed by 8 bases and V by 6 bases; bases with no gene match: 3. DNA for the CDR3: TGTGCCAGCAGGACAGGGGTCGAGCCCCAGCATTTT. Its translation: CASRTGVEPQHF.

This clonotype was seen at least ten times. The gene calls are TRBV7-2 and TRBJ1-5; 9 nucleotides agree with TRBD1. Germline V gene sequence: CDR1 SGHTA, CDR2 FQGNSA. The CDR3 length is 14 residues. The V and J ends lost 1 base and 7 bases, in that order; junction bases with no gene match: 2. CDR3 amino acids: CASSLGGQGQPQHF. The CDR3, as DNA: TGTGCCAGCAGCTTAGGGGGACAGGGACAGCCCCAGCATTTT.